This T cell receptor beta chain comes out of a study of blood T cell repertoires in COVID-19. For the study at large: Spain, Italy and the United States supplied samples that represented acute and convalescent COVID-19.

Germline values: CDR1 KGHSH, CDR2 LQKENI. V lost 4 bases and J lost 4, with 8 bases in between. This CDR3 region has 13 residues. TCRdb's table, derived via immunoSEQ multiplex PCR, lists solely in-frame clones and lacks some. Altogether 200,000 or so clones are present, under 90% being singletons, with the ten largest covering roughly 4.1%. This sequence was found in a man in his fifties with acute or convalescent COVID-19. The rearrangement uses TRBV18 and TRBJ1-5; weak D call: TRBD1 (5 bases). Material: peripheral blood. Here the CDR3 DNA reads TGTGCCAGCTCACGGGGGGTAAATCAGCCCCAGCATTTT. It specifies CASSRGVNQPQHF.